One T cell receptor beta chain is described in this entry. CDR1 is DFQATT and CDR2 is SNEGSKA in the germline V gene (reference sequence). V was clipped by 3 bases and J by 5 bases; unmatched bases: 6. There are 13 residues in the CDR3. Authors' analysis steps: Quantification of nucleated cells was approximated via reference gene primer amplification. Libraries were prepared by immunoSEQ multiplex PCR; TCRdb keeps only in-frame clonotypes and omits some of them. The DNA was the basis for D and trimming; V, J and clone size are from that table. Here the sample spans roughly 32,000 clones, 65% to 90% being singletons. This entry comes from a study of blood T cell repertoires in COVID-19. Across the study: There were acute and convalescent COVID-19 samples, and they came from the United States, Italy and Spain. In each case, the material was cDNA or gDNA derived from T cells, B-cell-depleted T cells, or PBMCs.

The gene calls are TRBV20-1 and TRBJ2-5; 7 nucleotides line up with TRBD2. Sequenced sample: peripheral blood. The source of this sequence is a woman of 80 years or more with active or convalescent COVID-19. CDR3 coding DNA: TGCAGTGCTAGTTATGTGGGGGGGGAGACCCAGTACTTC. Translating gives CSASYVGGETQYF.